This T cell receptor (beta chain) was profiled in a study of cytomegalovirus exposure and HLA in healthy donors. Study results and limitations: In a later analysis, first-cohort TCR clusters were found to tend to co-occur in the approximately 120 validation repertoires.

With respect to this clone: What it recognizes is unknown.

Assay used: immunoSEQ multiplex PCR; TCRdb lists only in-frame clones, some missing. The repertoire includes 250,000 to 300,000 clones, around 85% of them detected once, and 0.95% to 1.1% sits in the top ten. The donors were members of the approximately 110-subject validation cohort (separate from the approximately 650-subject first cohort). This CDR3 contains 14 residues. CDR1 GTSNPN and CDR2 SVGIG come from the germline V gene (reference sequence). Trimming cost V 0 bases and J 7 bases, with 12 bases left between them. The clonotype originates from a woman aged 18-29 years in good health and CMV-seronegative. The sequenced sample was PBMCs. The chain recombines TRBV30 with TRBJ1-4; D perhaps matches TRBD1 (6 bases). The CDR3 sequence is CAWSVRGGPEKLFF. The CDR3 nucleotides are TGTGCCTGGAGTGTACGCGGGGGCCCTGAAAAACTGTTTTTT.